The 17 T cell receptor beta chains below come from one sample, sequenced in a study of blood T cell repertoires in COVID-19. The repertoire was sequenced with immunoSEQ multiplex PCR; TCRdb's copy has only in-frame clones and lacks some. The sample consists of roughly 130,000 clones, roughly 90% of them appearing once. The sequenced sample was peripheral blood. The receptors come from a man aged 45-65 years with active COVID-19.

The V gene is TRBV11-3, the J gene TRBJ1-1; the D is unclear. The CDR3 totals 12 residues. Germline V gene sequence: CDR1 SGHNT, CDR2 YENEEA. V lost 5 bases and J 8 bases, leaving 12 bases between the germline ends. The DNA for the CDR3 is TGTGCCAGCAGCCCCTTTCCGGGGGAAGCTTTCTTT. Translated, it gives CASSPFPGEAFF.

The rearrangement uses TRBV5-4 and TRBJ2-3, with D unresolved. Germline CDR1 reads SGHNT; CDR2 reads YYREEE (reference sequence). Trimming stripped 1 base from V and 1 base from J, with 10 bases between. There are 15 residues in the CDR3. CDR3 coding DNA: TGTGCCAGCAGCTTGACGGGTAGAGGCACAGATACGCAGTATTTT. Residues: CASSLTGRGTDTQYF.

The chain couples TRBV3-1 (or the pseudogene TRBV3-2) to TRBJ1-5, with D possibly matching TRBD1 (6 bases). The CDR3 spans 14 residues. The germline V and J ends were trimmed by 3 bases and 4 bases, with 10 bases remaining between them. Germline CDR1 and CDR2: LGHDT and YNNKEL (reference sequence). CDR3 nucleotide sequence: TGTGCCAGCAGCCAGGGGACATATAATCAGCCCCAGCATTTT. It yields the protein CASSQGTYNQPQHF.

The chain has TRBV5-5 and TRBJ2-4; 10 nucleotides line up with TRBD1. CDR1 SGHKS and CDR2 YYEKEE come from the germline V gene (reference sequence). J gave up 8 bases and V 0 bases, and 8 bases lay outside the gene matches. This CDR3 has 16 residues. In DNA form, the CDR3 reads TGTGCCAGCAGCTTGGGTGACAGGGGGCCCGTGTACATTCAGTACTTC. This sequence encodes CASSLGDRGPVYIQYF.

V usage is TRBV2 and J usage is TRBJ2-7, with 7 bases fitting TRBD2. Looked up from germline, CDR1 is SNHLY and CDR2 is FYNNEI. The CDR3 spans 15 residues. V lost 5 bases to trimming and J lost 2 bases; unmatched junction nucleotides: 9. CDR3 in amino acids: CASSLRLAATYEQYV. As DNA, the CDR3 is TGTGCCAGCAGTCTAAGACTAGCTGCCACCTACGAGCAGTACGTC.

The rearrangement joins TRBV12-1 to TRBJ2-5; the listed D gene, TRBD2, was not tested against the DNA. TRBV12-1 is noted as a pseudogene. CDR3 length: 15 residues. The CDR3 here is CASSYALAAQETQYF. In DNA form, the CDR3 reads TGTGCCAGCAGCTACGCACTAGCGGCCCAAGAGACCCAGTACTTC.

This rearrangement joins TRBV5-6 to TRBJ2-1, with D perhaps TRBD1 (5 bases). V shed 5 bases and J shed 0 bases, with 21 bases lying between them. This CDR3 has 18 amino acids. The germline gives CDR1 SGHDT, CDR2 YYEEEE. Here the CDR3 reads CASSSPRWGQSSYNEQFF. DNA for the CDR3: TGTGCCAGCAGTTCCCCCCGCTGGGGCCAGAGCTCCTACAATGAGCAGTTCTTC.

This chain's CDR3 is CASSQDIAQETQYF. The CDR3 bases are TGTGCCAGCAGCCAAGATATAGCCCAAGAGACCCAGTACTTC. The chain couples TRBV3-1 (or the pseudogene TRBV3-2) to TRBJ2-5; D uncertain. Germline CDR1 reads LGHDT; CDR2 reads YNNKEL (reference sequence). The CDR3 is made up of 14 amino acids. V shed 0 bases and J shed 1 base, with 6 bases lying between them.

The genes are TRBV18 and TRBJ2-3; 13 bases agree with TRBD2. The CDR3 extends over 16 amino acids. J gave up 2 bases and V 3 bases, and 2 bases lay outside the gene matches. CDR1 is KGHSH and CDR2 is LQKENI in the germline V gene. CDR3 bases: TGTGCCAGCTCACCGGGACTAGCGGGATCCACAGATACGCAGTATTTT. It specifies CASSPGLAGSTDTQYF.

This rearrangement joins TRBV2 to TRBJ2-1, with 13 nucleotides matching TRBD2. CDR1 is SNHLY, CDR2 FYNNEI, per germline. After removal of 4 bases from V and 0 bases from J, the junction contained 6 bases not matched to a gene. The CDR3 loop spans 18 amino acids. In nucleotides, the CDR3 is TGTGCCAGCAGTGGACTAGCGGGAGGAGGAAGCTCCTACAATGAGCAGTTCTTC. It yields the protein CASSGLAGGGSSYNEQFF. The entire variable domain, with the rest obtained from reference TRBV2 and TRBJ2-1, is as follows: EPEVTQTPSHQVTQMGQEVILRCVPISNHLYFYWYRQILGQKVEFLVSFYNNEISEKSEIFDDQFSVERPDGSNFTLKIRSTKLEDSAMYFCASSGLAGGGSSYNEQFFGPGTRLTVL.

J is TRBJ1-1 and V is TRBV24-1, with D possibly matching TRBD1 (6 bases). The V end was cut by 4 bases, the J end by 3 bases, with 14 bases between. Germline loops: CDR1 KGHDR, CDR2 SFDVKD. The CDR3 is made up of 15 amino acids. In DNA form, the CDR3 reads TGTGCCACCAGTGACCCGGGGGCGGGGGACACTGAAGCTTTCTTT. Translated, it gives CATSDPGAGDTEAFF.

J is TRBJ1-1 and V is TRBV6-4; 7 bases are shared with TRBD1. The CDR3 runs 13 residues. Germline values: CDR1 MRHNA, CDR2 SNTAGT. After removal of 6 bases from V and 1 base from J, the junction contained 2 bases not matched to a gene. As DNA, the CDR3 is TGTGCCAGCAGAGGACAGGAGAACACTGAAGCTTTCTTT. Protein product: CASRGQENTEAFF.

The chain employs TRBV5-1 and TRBJ2-1; 8 bases map to TRBD2. This CDR3 contains 16 residues. The V gene end was trimmed by 0 bases and the J gene end by 5 bases; junction bases not matched to a gene: 7. The germline V gene encodes CDR1 SGHRS and CDR2 YFSETQ. The CDR3 protein is CASSLVEGLANNEQFF. CDR3 nucleotides: TGCGCCAGCAGCTTGGTTGAAGGACTAGCAAACAATGAGCAGTTCTTC.

The rearrangement links TRBV18 to TRBJ2-5, with 10 positions matching TRBD2. J lost 0 bases, V lost 6 bases, and 4 bases had no gene match. In germline, CDR1 is KGHSH, CDR2 LQKENI. The CDR3 contains 15 residues. CDR3 residues: CASSQGLADQETQYF. CDR3 DNA sequence: TGTGCCAGCTCTCAAGGACTAGCGGACCAAGAGACCCAGTACTTC.

The V gene is TRBV30, the J gene TRBJ1-6, with 11 bases aligning to TRBD1. Trimming took 0 bases from V and 14 from J; bases not matched to a gene: 9. The CDR3 covers 15 residues. Germline V lookup: CDR1 GTSNPN, CDR2 SVGIG (reference sequence). CDR3 region: CAWSVSGTGGTALHF. As DNA, the CDR3 is TGTGCCTGGAGTGTATCTGGGACAGGGGGTACGGCCCTCCACTTT.

The chain recombines TRBV20-1 with TRBJ2-3; 12 nucleotides align to TRBD2. CDR3 length equals 15 residues. Germline V lookup: CDR1 DFQATT, CDR2 SNEGSKA (reference sequence). J was trimmed by 5 bases and V by 3 bases; bases with no gene match: 6. The CDR3 region is CSASTSGGRGDTQYF. The CDR3 DNA sequence: TGCAGTGCTAGTACTAGCGGGGGGCGGGGAGATACGCAGTATTTT.

A remark on this clone: This CDR3 is also generated by other DNA sequences in the sample. This rearrangement joins TRBV20-1 to TRBJ2-3, with D possibly matching TRBD1 (5 bases). The germline V gene has CDR1 DFQATT and CDR2 SNEGSKA (reference sequence). Trimming left V 5 bases short and J 5 bases short, with 8 bases between. The CDR3 runs 11 residues. The CDR3 spells CSAHQGDTQYF. DNA of the CDR3: TGCAGTGCTCACCAGGGAGATACGCAGTATTTT.